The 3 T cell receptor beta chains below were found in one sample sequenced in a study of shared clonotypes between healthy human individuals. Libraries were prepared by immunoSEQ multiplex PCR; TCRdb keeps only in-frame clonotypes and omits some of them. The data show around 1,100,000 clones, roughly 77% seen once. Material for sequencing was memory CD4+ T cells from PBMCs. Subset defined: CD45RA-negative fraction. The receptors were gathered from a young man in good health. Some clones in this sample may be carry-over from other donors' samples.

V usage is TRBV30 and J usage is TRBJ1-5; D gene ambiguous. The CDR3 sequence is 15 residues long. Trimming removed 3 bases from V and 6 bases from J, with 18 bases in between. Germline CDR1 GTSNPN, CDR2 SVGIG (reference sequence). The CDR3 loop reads CAWSTGRLTTQPQHF. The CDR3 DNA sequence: TGTGCCTGGAGCACGGGAAGGCTGACGACTCAGCCCCAGCATTTT.

CDR3 protein: CASSPRLAGDLDEQFF. The CDR3 DNA reads as TGTGCCAGCTCACCCCGACTAGCGGGAGATCTCGATGAGCAGTTCTTC. The chain links TRBV18 to TRBJ2-1; 12 bases are shared with TRBD2. There are 16 residues in the CDR3. J gave up 8 bases and V 3 bases, and 8 bases lay outside the gene matches. The V gene's germline CDR1 is KGHSH and CDR2 LQKENI.

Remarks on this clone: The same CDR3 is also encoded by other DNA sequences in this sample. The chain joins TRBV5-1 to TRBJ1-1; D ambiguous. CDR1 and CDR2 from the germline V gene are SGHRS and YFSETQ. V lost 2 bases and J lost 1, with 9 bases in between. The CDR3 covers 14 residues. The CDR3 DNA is TGCGCCAGCAGCTTTCAGGCACAGAACACTGAAGCTTTCTTT. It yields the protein CASSFQAQNTEAFF.